The 25 T cell receptor beta chains below come from one sample, sequenced in a study of shared clonotypes between healthy human individuals. Naive CD8 cells were CD45RO-negative, positively selected for CCR7, excluding terminally differentiated effector memory CD45RA+ cells. Assay used: immunoSEQ multiplex PCR; TCRdb lists only in-frame clones, some missing. Among around 2,000,000 clones, about 95% were seen once, and the ten largest hold more than 0.9%. Specimen: naive CD8+ T cells sorted from blood. These receptors originate from a man aged 18 to 29 in good health.

This rearrangement joins TRBV5-5 to TRBJ2-7; 11 nucleotides line up with TRBD1. The length of the CDR3 is 14 residues. CDR1 is SGHKS, CDR2 YYEKEE, per germline (reference sequence). V gave up 4 bases and J gave up 3 bases; unmatched junction bases: 3. The CDR3 DNA sequence: TGTGCCAGCAGCACCGGGACAGGGGGCTACGAGCAGTACTTC. Amino acid sequence: CASSTGTGGYEQYF.

The gene calls are TRBV27 and TRBJ2-7; TRBD2 is a possible D gene (6 bases). Germline V CDR1 and CDR2: MNHEY, SMNVEV (reference sequence). The CDR3 spans 14 residues. Trimming left V 5 bases short and J 2 bases short, with 13 bases between. The CDR3 bases are TGTGCCAGCAGTCGGACTACCGTGGCCTACGAGCAGTACTTC. This codes for CASSRTTVAYEQYF.

The CDR3 DNA is TGTGCCTGGAGTGTGGTTTCTGGAAACACCATATATTTT. Its protein is CAWSVVSGNTIYF. V and J are TRBV30 and TRBJ1-3, with D hard to call. Trimming took 0 bases from V and 1 from J, leaving 4 bases between them. The length of the CDR3 is 13 residues. CDR1 and CDR2 (germline): GTSNPN, SVGIG (reference sequence).

This sequence joins TRBV7-2 and TRBJ2-2, with 7 bases fitting TRBD2. CDR1 SGHTA and CDR2 FQGNSA come from the germline V gene. The CDR3 loop spans 15 amino acids. V gave up 6 bases and J gave up 2 bases; unmatched junction bases: 6. The CDR3 loop reads CASSSGTINTGELFF. The DNA for the CDR3 is TGTGCCAGCAGTTCCGGGACTATAAACACCGGGGAGCTGTTTTTT.

The rearrangement joins TRBV30 to TRBJ2-5, with 8 bases lining up with TRBD2. Germline V gene lookup returns CDR1 GTSNPN and CDR2 SVGIG (reference sequence). The V segment lost 2 bases and the J segment 2 bases; nucleotides outside the gene matches: 4. CDR3 length: 14 amino acids. The CDR3 DNA reads as TGTGCCTGGAGTTGGTTAGCGGGGCAAGAGACCCAGTACTTC. Its protein is CAWSWLAGQETQYF.

The chain couples TRBV27 to TRBJ2-5; 9 bases are a match to TRBD1. The CDR3 is 17 amino acids. With 7 bases clipped from V and 1 base from J, the junction kept 13 bases outside the gene matches. Germline values: CDR1 MNHEY, CDR2 SMNVEV (reference sequence). CDR3 in DNA: TGTGCCAGCACCACGTCCCGAACAGGGGGCAGCCAAGAGACCCAGTACTTC. Translation: CASTTSRTGGSQETQYF.

The V and J genes are TRBV6-1 and TRBJ1-4; D call uncertain. Trimming cost V 4 bases and J 7 bases, with 10 bases left between them. Germline CDR1 reads MNHNS; CDR2 reads SASEGT. The CDR3 extends over 13 amino acids. The CDR3 nucleotides are TGTGCCAGCAGTGTGAGAGACGGTGAAAAACTGTTTTTT. Translation: CASSVRDGEKLFF.

V usage is TRBV5-6 and J usage is TRBJ2-5; a possible D gene is TRBD2 (6 bases). This CDR3 is built from 16 residues. Looked up from germline, CDR1 is SGHDT and CDR2 is YYEEEE. V was pared by 0 bases and J by 1 base, with 13 bases between. The CDR3 sequence: CASSLVAGGAQETQYF. DNA for the CDR3: TGTGCCAGCAGCTTGGTTGCTGGCGGGGCCCAAGAGACCCAGTACTTC.

The chain has TRBV27 and TRBJ2-7; the D gene is possibly TRBD1 (5 bases). Trimming left V 1 base short and J 0 bases short, with 10 bases between. Germline values: CDR1 MNHEY, CDR2 SMNVEV (reference sequence). This CDR3 comprises 15 residues. The CDR3 sequence: CASSLFTGYSYEQYF. The CDR3 DNA reads as TGTGCCAGCAGTTTATTCACAGGATACTCCTACGAGCAGTACTTC.

This clone was observed once. The V and J genes are TRBV14 and TRBJ2-7; 13 bases are a match to TRBD2. With V trimmed by 5 bases and J by 5 bases, 9 bases remained unmatched. Per germline, CDR1 SGHDN and CDR2 FVKESK. This CDR3 contains 16 residues. CDR3 amino acids: CASSAAGTSGIHEQYF. As DNA, the CDR3 is TGTGCCAGCAGCGCTGCCGGGACTAGCGGGATTCACGAGCAGTACTTC.

The chain is built from TRBV7-8 and TRBJ1-5, with D hard to call. This CDR3 is 12 amino acids long. The germline CDR1 and CDR2 sequences are SGHVS and FQNEAQ. Deletions cut 5 bases from V and 4 bases from J, with 6 bases between. In nucleotides, the CDR3 is TGTGCCAGCAGCCCCGATAATCAGCCCCAGCATTTT. It yields the protein CASSPDNQPQHF.

Details on this clone: Other DNA sequences within the sample encode an identical CDR3. This sequence joins TRBV5-4 and TRBJ2-3, with TRBD2 matching over 10 bases. The CDR3 totals 15 residues. The germline V gene encodes CDR1 SGHNT and CDR2 YYREEE (reference sequence). With 4 bases clipped from V and 0 bases from J, the junction kept 2 bases outside the gene matches. The CDR3 loop reads CASSLAGASTDTQYF. As DNA, the CDR3 is TGTGCCAGCAGCCTAGCGGGGGCCAGCACAGATACGCAGTATTTT.

The chain carries TRBV6-5 and TRBJ1-2; TRBD1 is a possible D gene (5 bases). Germline assignment: CDR1 MNHEY and CDR2 SVGAGI. Trimming took 4 bases from V and 3 from J, leaving 9 bases between them. The CDR3 spans 13 residues. CDR3 region: CASSLDSYYGYTF. The CDR3 DNA is TGTGCCAGCAGTTTAGACAGCTACTATGGCTACACCTTC.

A remark on this clone: This CDR3 is also generated by other DNA sequences in the sample. This chain connects TRBV6-5 to TRBJ1-1; D possibly corresponds to TRBD1 (6 bases). Germline V gives CDR1 MNHEY, CDR2 SVGAGI. Trimming took 5 bases from V and 2 from J, leaving 9 bases between them. The CDR3 extends over 13 amino acids. CDR3 loop: CASSPGGNTEAFF. For the CDR3, the DNA is TGTGCCAGCAGTCCCGGGGGCAACACTGAAGCTTTCTTT.

The V call is TRBV29-1, the J call TRBJ2-7, with TRBD1 identical over 7 bases. Germline CDR1 reads SQVTM; CDR2 reads ANQGSEA. Trimming at V came to 3 bases and at J to 4 bases, leaving 15 bases not matched to a gene. The CDR3 contains 16 residues. The CDR3 nucleotides are TGCAGCGTTGAGGGGTTTACAGGGGTCACTCCTTACGAGCAGTACTTC. Its translation: CSVEGFTGVTPYEQYF.

This chain connects TRBV9 to TRBJ1-6, with 7 nucleotides matching TRBD1. V was pared by 4 bases and J by 9 bases, with 7 bases of the junction left unmatched. The CDR3 covers 14 residues. Looked up from germline, CDR1 is SGDLS and CDR2 is YYNGEE. CDR3 nucleotide sequence: TGTGCCAGCAGCCCAACAGGGGTAGGTTCACCCCTCCACTTT. The encoded protein is CASSPTGVGSPLHF. The full variable domain, its missing parts supplied by reference TRBV9 and TRBJ1-6, is DSGVTQTPKHLITATGQRVTLRCSPRSGDLSVYWYQQSLDQGLQFLIQYYNGEERAKGNILERFSAQQFPDLHSELNLSSLELGDSALYFCASSPTGVGSPLHFGNGTRLTVT.

CDR3 DNA sequence: TGTGCCAGCAGCTTAGCGGAACAGGCCATCTTCTACAATGAGCAGTTCTTC. This encodes CASSLAEQAIFYNEQFF. The chain employs TRBV7-8 and TRBJ2-1; D perhaps matches TRBD1 (5 bases). The CDR3 contains 17 residues. V lost 0 bases, J lost 3 bases, and 15 bases lay in between. CDR1 is SGHVS and CDR2 is FQNEAQ in the germline V gene. The whole variable domain, filled in from reference TRBV7-8 and TRBJ2-1, reads GAGVSQSPRYKVAKRGQDVALRCDPISGHVSLFWYQQALGQGPEFLTYFQNEAQLDKSGLPSDRFFAERPEGSVSTLKIQRTQQEDSAVYLCASSLAEQAIFYNEQFFGPGTRLTVL.

The rearrangement uses TRBV4-3 and TRBJ2-7; 8 nucleotides match TRBD1. The CDR3 runs to 17 residues. J was trimmed by 4 bases and V by 0 bases; bases with no gene match: 11. The germline V gene has CDR1 LGHNA and CDR2 YSLEER. The CDR3 coding sequence is TGCGCCAGCAGCCAAGATGGGTCAGGACAGGGTCAATACGAGCAGTACTTC. Amino acid sequence: CASSQDGSGQGQYEQYF.

The chain links TRBV28 to TRBJ1-5, with 10 bases fitting TRBD1. The trim removed 3 bases at V and 4 bases at J, leaving 9 bases unmatched. The CDR3 is 17 amino acids. Germline-derived CDR1 and CDR2 are MDHEN and SYDVKM. Written as DNA, the CDR3 is TGTGCCAGCAGTTTCAATGTGGGACAGGGGTGGAATCAGCCCCAGCATTTT. Translating gives CASSFNVGQGWNQPQHF.

This clone was seen just once. The rearrangement uses TRBV7-6 and TRBJ2-7; the D call may be TRBD1 or TRBD2 (5 bases each). The CDR3 extends over 15 amino acids. CDR1 and CDR2 (germline): SGHVS, FNYEAQ. Trimming removed 3 bases from V and 6 bases from J, with 18 bases in between. For the CDR3, the DNA is TGTGCCAGCAGCTTGGGCCCGGACTGGGACCTCGAGCAGTACTTC. Translating it yields CASSLGPDWDLEQYF.

Of note for this clone: A clone one base away is much larger, so this may be a read error. This same CDR3 is encoded by further DNA sequences in the sample. The chain carries TRBV5-4 and TRBJ2-7; D is undetermined. This CDR3 region has 12 residues. Germline V gives CDR1 SGHNT, CDR2 YYREEE (reference sequence). V was shortened by 0 bases and J by 3 bases, with 4 bases between the two germline ends. The DNA of the CDR3 is TGTGCCAGCAGCTTGGCCAGCTACGAGCAGTACTTC. Translated: CASSLASYEQYF.

V usage is TRBV4-1 and J usage is TRBJ2-1; TRBD2 matches at 10 bases. In germline, CDR1 is MGHRA, CDR2 YSYEKL. The CDR3 is made up of 17 amino acids. The junction had 8 bases not matched to a gene; V was cut back by 0 bases and J by 6 bases. CDR3 amino acids: CASSQDNILAGVNEQFF. The DNA of the CDR3 is TGCGCCAGCAGCCAAGATAATATCCTAGCGGGAGTCAATGAGCAGTTCTTC.

V gene TRBV19 combines with J gene TRBJ1-5, with D perhaps matching TRBD1 (5 bases). This CDR3 is 19 amino acids long. Germline V gene data show CDR1 as LNHDA and CDR2 as SQIVND (reference sequence). The V end was cut by 5 bases, the J end by 2 bases, with 25 bases between. Here the CDR3 DNA reads TGTGCCAGTAGTCCCCCCCCCGGGGCGGTTGTGTATGGCAATCAGCCCCAGCATTTT. This gives the protein CASSPPPGAVVYGNQPQHF.

A note on this clone: At the DNA level, this CDR3 is encoded by other sequences in the same sample as well. The chain employs TRBV11-2 and TRBJ2-7; the D call may be TRBD1 or TRBD2 (6 bases each). In germline, CDR1 is SGHAT, CDR2 FQNNGV. Trimming cost V 5 bases and J 1 base, with 12 bases left between them. The CDR3 contains 14 residues. The CDR3: CASSLGGISYEQYF. In DNA, the CDR3 is TGTGCCAGCAGCCTAGGGGGGATTTCCTACGAGCAGTACTTC. The entire variable domain, with the rest obtained from reference TRBV11-2 and TRBJ2-7, is as follows: EAGVAQSPRYKIIEKRQSVAFWCNPISGHATLYWYQQILGQGPKLLIQFQNNGVVDDSQLPKDRFSAERLKGVDSTLKIQPAKLEDSAVYLCASSLGGISYEQYFGPGTRLTVT.

This clone occurred once. V usage is TRBV30 and J usage is TRBJ1-2; D not resolved. With 2 bases removed from V and 6 bases from J, the gap between germline ends came to 13 bases. CDR1 is GTSNPN, CDR2 SVGIG, per germline (reference sequence). The CDR3 spans 13 residues. The CDR3 loop is CAWSLVEVNGYTF. As DNA, the CDR3 is TGTGCCTGGAGTCTTGTGGAAGTGAATGGCTACACCTTC.